This T cell receptor (beta chain) originates from a study of identical twins. The study, taken as a whole, reports: Excess sharing by twins proved weaker in beta out-of-frame sequences. Invariant cells of the MAIT and iNKT types might have partly distorted the zero-insertion analyses.

About this clonotype: Its antigen is currently unknown.

Per the germline V gene, CDR1 is SGHRS and CDR2 is YFSETQ. The CDR3 is 17 residues long. Trimming shortened V by 4 bases and J by 5 bases, and 21 bases separated the two germline ends. TCRdb reprocessed the 5' RACE reads with MiXCR, giving one entry per CDR3 protein. The data hold a few hundred thousand distinct CDR3 sequences, with roughly 9% observed a single time. The same sample was also studied in work on yellow fever vaccine responses in identical twins. In that study: Twins reportedly mounted vaccine T cell responses that seemed partly convergent, partly personalized.

The V and J genes are TRBV5-1 and TRBJ2-2; D perhaps matches TRBD2 (6 bases). The TCR sequence derives from a woman between 18 and 29 years old in good health. The sample consisted of CD8+ T cells sorted from blood. Written as DNA, the CDR3 is TGCGCCAGCAGCCGAGACTTTAGCGGAACCCGTACCGGGGAGCTGTTTTTT. This translates into CASSRDFSGTRTGELFF.